This record covers a single TCR beta chain. Its antigen is undetermined. V was clipped by 7 bases and J by 8 bases, with 11 bases between them. Germline V gives CDR1 SNHLY, CDR2 FYNNEI. This CDR3 region has 11 residues. Assay: immunoSEQ multiplex PCR; the TCRdb copy retains only in-frame clones and omits some. This table has roughly 12,000 clones, about 76% appearing once. The data were obtained in a study of tumor-infiltrating lymphocytes in localized non-small cell lung cancer. Study-level information: Some samples were collected after neoadjuvant chemotherapy; smokers, never-smokers and several histologies were included.

Points from the study as a whole: Not all patients were TCR sequenced, owing to tissue quantity.

The source of this sequence is a human donor with non-small cell lung cancer. V is TRBV2 and J is TRBJ1-2, with a possible D match to TRBD1 (5 bases). Source material: uninvolved lung tissue not adjacent to the tumor. CDR3 sequence (DNA): TGTGCCAGCAAGGGGTCGGCCGGCTACACCTTC. Translated, it gives CASKGSAGYTF.